What follows are 26 T cell receptor beta chains derived from one specimen sequenced in a study of blood T cell repertoires in COVID-19. Sequenced by immunoSEQ multiplex PCR; TCRdb stores in-frame clones only, minus some. The sample records around 300,000 clones, roughly 90% being singletons. The sequencing input was peripheral blood. The receptors here all came from a young man with active or convalescent COVID-19.

The chain has TRBV15 and TRBJ2-7; 7 nucleotides align to TRBD1. CDR1 is LNHNV, CDR2 YYDKDF, per germline (reference sequence). V gave up 8 bases and J gave up 4 bases; unmatched junction bases: 8. The CDR3 has 13 residues. The CDR3 DNA is TGTGCCACCGCGGCAGGGGGTGGGTACGAGCAGTACTTC. Translating gives CATAAGGGYEQYF.

V gene TRBV2 combines with J gene TRBJ2-7; TRBD1 might be the D (5 bases). The CDR3 has 14 residues. Germline values: CDR1 SNHLY, CDR2 FYNNEI. V lost 10 bases and J lost 2, with 18 bases in between. The CDR3: CANGQLLQTYEQYF. DNA for the CDR3: TGTGCCAACGGACAACTCCTGCAAACCTACGAGCAGTACTTC.

CDR3 bases: TGTGCCAGCAGCTCGCCCACAACAGGGCCGGAGACCCAGTACTTC. It codes for CASSSPTTGPETQYF. V is TRBV5-6 and J is TRBJ2-5; possibly TRBD1 for D (6 bases). Germline CDR1 reads SGHDT; CDR2 reads YYEEEE. Trimming removed 3 bases at V and 5 bases at J, with 17 bases between. The CDR3 totals 15 residues.

The rearrangement links TRBV27 to TRBJ1-1, with a tentative D call TRBD1 (5 bases). Looked up from germline, CDR1 is MNHEY and CDR2 is SMNVEV (reference sequence). The V end was cut by 5 bases, the J end by 0 bases, with 16 bases between. The CDR3 is 16 residues long. CDR3 bases: TGTGCCAGCAGTCCATCAGTGGGGGGGATGAACACTGAAGCTTTCTTT. It yields the protein CASSPSVGGMNTEAFF.

This clone was seen a single time. The chain recombines TRBV2 with TRBJ1-3; D may be TRBD1 (5 bases). There are 14 residues in the CDR3. Germline assignment: CDR1 SNHLY and CDR2 FYNNEI. V was shortened by 4 bases and J by 8 bases, with 15 bases between the two germline ends. The DNA for the CDR3 is TGTGCCAGCAGTGTTCCCCAGGGCGAGTACACCATATATTTT. This encodes CASSVPQGEYTIYF.

The chain has TRBV7-2 and TRBJ2-7; D unresolved. In germline, CDR1 is SGHTA, CDR2 FQGNSA. V shed 4 bases and J shed 0 bases, with 10 bases lying between them. The CDR3 extends over 14 amino acids. The DNA of the CDR3 is TGTGCCAGCAGCTATGTCCCAATCTCCTACGAGCAGTACTTC. This sequence encodes CASSYVPISYEQYF. Together with reference TRBV7-2 and TRBJ2-7, the CDR3 gives the full variable domain: GAGVSQSPSNKVTEKGKDVELRCDPISGHTALYWYRQSLGQGLEFLIYFQGNSAPDKSGLPSDRFSAERTGGSVSTLTIQRTQQEDSAVYLCASSYVPISYEQYFGPGTRLTVT.

The chain carries TRBV9 and TRBJ1-1; unclear D gene. CDR1 SGDLS and CDR2 YYNGEE come from the germline V gene. The V gene lost 1 base and the J gene lost 7 bases, with 8 bases spanning the gap. This CDR3 has 12 amino acids. CDR3 nucleotide sequence: TGTGCCAGCAGCGTAACGGAGGGTGAAGCTTTCTTT. It specifies CASSVTEGEAFF. The entire variable domain, with the rest obtained from reference TRBV9 and TRBJ1-1, is as follows: DSGVTQTPKHLITATGQRVTLRCSPRSGDLSVYWYQQSLDQGLQFLIQYYNGEERAKGNILERFSAQQFPDLHSELNLSSLELGDSALYFCASSVTEGEAFFGQGTRLTVV.

V and J are TRBV2 and TRBJ2-4; possibly TRBD2 for D (5 bases). V lost 3 bases and J lost 1, with 13 bases in between. This CDR3 region has 16 residues. CDR1 and CDR2 (germline): SNHLY, FYNNEI. The CDR3 sequence: CASSDRGREAKNIQYF. Written as DNA, the CDR3 is TGTGCCAGCAGTGATCGGGGAAGGGAGGCCAAAAACATTCAGTACTTC.

The chain is built from TRBV7-8 and TRBJ2-3; 8 nucleotides match TRBD2. The CDR3 sequence is 16 residues long. Germline V gives CDR1 SGHVS, CDR2 FQNEAQ. Unmatched junction bases numbered 3, after V lost 0 bases and J lost 1 base. CDR3 protein: CASSLASTSGTDTQYF. Written as DNA, the CDR3 is TGTGCCAGCAGCTTAGCGTCGACTAGCGGCACAGATACGCAGTATTTT.

The V call is TRBV10-1, the J call TRBJ2-1; D may be TRBD1 (6 bases). Germline CDR1 WNHNN, CDR2 SYGVQD (reference sequence). The CDR3 consists of 13 residues. V dropped 3 bases and J dropped 8 bases, with 11 bases sitting between them. CDR3 nucleotides: TGCGCCAGCAGTGACCTCCCAGGGGATGAGCAGTTCTTC. Protein: CASSDLPGDEQFF.

The chain links TRBV9 to TRBJ1-2; the D gene is possibly TRBD1 (5 bases). The V and J ends lost 3 bases and 1 base respectively, with 10 bases between them. Germline CDR1 SGDLS, CDR2 YYNGEE. The CDR3 is made up of 14 amino acids. This chain's CDR3 is CASSAPTVNYGYTF. The CDR3 coding sequence is TGTGCCAGCAGCGCCCCGACAGTTAACTATGGCTACACCTTC.

The chain links TRBV12-5 to TRBJ1-1; 12 bases align to TRBD1. The CDR3 sequence is 15 residues long. CDR1 is LGHNT and CDR2 is FRNRAP in the germline V gene. The V and J ends lost 1 base and 10 bases, in that order; junction bases with no gene match: 7. This CDR3 is CASGLGGGQGARAFF. The CDR3 DNA reads as TGTGCTAGTGGTTTGGGAGGGGGACAGGGGGCGAGAGCTTTCTTT. Using reference TRBV12-5 and TRBJ1-1 for the parts outside the CDR3, the full variable domain is DARVTQTPRHKVTEMGQEVTMRCQPILGHNTVFWYRQTMMQGLELLAYFRNRAPLDDSGMPKDRFSAEMPDATLATLKIQPSEPRDSAVYFCASGLGGGQGARAFFGQGTRLTVV.

V is TRBV3-1 (or the pseudogene TRBV3-2) and J is TRBJ1-1; tentative D call: TRBD1 (6 bases). V lost 4 bases to trimming and J lost 6 bases, with 12 bases between them. Germline V lookup: CDR1 LGHDT, CDR2 YNNKEL (reference sequence). The CDR3 is made up of 13 amino acids. The CDR3 is CASSRQGPAEAFF. The DNA of the CDR3 is TGTGCCAGCAGCCGCCAGGGGCCCGCTGAAGCTTTCTTT.

The chain is built from TRBV6-2 or TRBV6-3 and TRBJ1-1; D is perhaps TRBD1 (5 bases). Trimming removed 7 bases from V and 5 bases from J, with 17 bases in between. This CDR3 is 14 amino acids long. CDR1 is MNHEY and CDR2 is SVGEGT in the germline V gene. DNA for the CDR3: TGTGCCAGCACCCCTGGGGCCTCCGGGACTGAAGCTTTCTTT. Its translation: CASTPGASGTEAFF.

The V and J genes are TRBV29-1 and TRBJ2-1; TRBD1 matches 9 bases. V shed 1 base, J shed 4 bases, and the junction held 2 bases outside the gene matches. In germline, CDR1 is SQVTM, CDR2 ANQGSEA. The CDR3 sequence is 14 residues long. The CDR3 region is CSVEGTGVYNEQFF. The CDR3 coding sequence is TGCAGCGTTGAAGGGACAGGGGTATACAATGAGCAGTTCTTC.

The CDR3 sequence is CASSVTSGVPYEQYF. CDR3 in DNA: TGCGCCAGCAGTGTTACTAGCGGGGTCCCCTACGAGCAGTACTTC. The rearrangement uses TRBV10-2 and TRBJ2-7, with 10 positions matching TRBD2. Germline values: CDR1 WSHSY, CDR2 SAAADI. With V trimmed by 4 bases and J by 2 bases, 5 bases remained unmatched. The CDR3 runs to 15 residues.

This rearrangement joins TRBV6-1 to TRBJ2-1; 7 bases map to TRBD1. This CDR3 region has 16 residues. Germline loops: CDR1 MNHNS, CDR2 SASEGT. Unmatched junction bases numbered 6, after V lost 4 bases and J lost 0 bases. CDR3 nucleotide sequence: TGTGCCAGCAGTGTGGGGACAGCTAGCTCCTACAATGAGCAGTTCTTC. It codes for CASSVGTASSYNEQFF.

The chain recombines TRBV7-2 with TRBJ2-7, with TRBD1 matching 8 bases. CDR3 size: 14 residues. V gave up 1 base and J gave up 9 bases; unmatched junction bases: 8. Looked up from germline, CDR1 is SGHTA and CDR2 is FQGNSA. The CDR3 DNA reads as TGTGCCAGCAGCTTAGGAACAGGGGGTGGCTTGCAGTACTTC. It is translated as CASSLGTGGGLQYF.

The J gene is TRBJ1-5, the V gene TRBV7-9; 7 bases line up with TRBD1. The CDR3 is 13 residues long. The germline V gene encodes CDR1 SEHNR and CDR2 FQNEAQ (reference sequence). Unmatched junction bases numbered 6, after V lost 3 bases and J lost 10 bases. The CDR3 region has the DNA TGTGCCAGCAGCTTTAGTGACAGGGACCCCCAGCATTTT. It encodes CASSFSDRDPQHF.

The chain links TRBV9 to TRBJ2-1, with TRBD2 matching 11 bases. The CDR3 covers 15 residues. V trimming: 5 bases; J trimming: 15 bases; junction bases outside the gene matches: 16. Germline CDR1 is SGDLS and CDR2 is YYNGEE. In DNA form, the CDR3 reads TGTGCCAGCAGGCCACCTAGCGGGGGGCTACTGGGAATGTTCTTC. Residues: CASRPPSGGLLGMFF.

This chain joins TRBV5-6 and TRBJ2-5; TRBD2 matches 9 bases. Germline-derived CDR1 and CDR2 are SGHDT and YYEEEE. This CDR3 has 16 residues. Trimming took 2 bases from V and 1 from J; bases not matched to a gene: 6. CDR3 bases: TGTGCCAGCAGCTTTGAAGGACTAGCGCCCCAAGAGACCCAGTACTTC. Its protein product is CASSFEGLAPQETQYF.

This clone has just one count. The chain uses TRBV12-5 and TRBJ1-4, with a weak D call TRBD1 (6 bases). This CDR3 comprises 12 residues. The V end was cut by 8 bases, the J end by 6 bases, with 10 bases between. Germline V lookup: CDR1 LGHNT, CDR2 FRNRAP. The CDR3 loop is CASLGAYEKLFF. CDR3 nucleotide sequence: TGTGCTAGTTTGGGGGCATATGAAAAACTGTTTTTT.

The V call is TRBV5-1, the J call TRBJ1-1, with TRBD1 as a possible D gene (5 bases). Trimming took off 2 bases at V and 2 bases at J, with 13 bases between the two ends. Germline-derived CDR1 and CDR2 are SGHRS and YFSETQ. This CDR3 has 15 residues. DNA of the CDR3: TGCGCCAGCAGCTTAACTGGACACCGTAACACTGAAGCTTTCTTT. It yields the protein CASSLTGHRNTEAFF.

The rearrangement links TRBV3-1 (or the pseudogene TRBV3-2) to TRBJ1-1, with D possibly matching TRBD1 (5 bases). CDR3 size: 14 residues. V was cut by 2 bases and J by 4 bases, with 11 bases left in between. Germline V lookup: CDR1 LGHDT, CDR2 YNNKEL (reference sequence). CDR3 sequence: CASSQQGSSTEAFF. The CDR3 nucleotides are TGTGCCAGCAGCCAACAGGGTTCGAGCACTGAAGCTTTCTTT.

CDR3 bases: TGTGCCAGAAGCTTTAGACTTGATGGCTACACCTTC. Residues: CARSFRLDGYTF. The V and J genes are TRBV5-3 and TRBJ1-2, with D uncertain. TRBV5-3 is an ORF for which the function is uncertain. The CDR3 sequence is 12 residues long. Trimming pared 2 bases from V and 6 bases from J, leaving 8 bases between.

The chain couples TRBV4-3 to TRBJ2-3; perhaps TRBD2 as D (7 bases). The CDR3 is made up of 15 amino acids. Germline V gene data show CDR1 as LGHNA and CDR2 as YSLEER. The V end lost 0 bases, the J end lost 8 bases, and 15 bases lay between the germline ends. The CDR3 loop is CASSQEGGVKGTQYF. The DNA of the CDR3 is TGCGCCAGCAGCCAAGAAGGGGGGGTGAAGGGTACGCAGTATTTT.